This T cell receptor beta chain was obtained from a study of neurological immune-mediated disorders. Study-wide results and limits: No expanded-clone CDR3 amino acid sequence recurred across subjects, suggesting private TCR-beta repertoires. For the multiple sclerosis repertoire cluster, an association with any clinical or MRI feature was absent. Phylogenetic grouping assigned the repertoires of 18 of 34 multiple sclerosis patients to a single related-CDR3 cluster, which may represent a signature.

One entry per CDR3 protein, called by TCRdb with MiXCR from the 5' RACE reads. The data show more than 50,000 distinct CDR3 sequences, 3.5% to 4.5% seen once. The CDR3 covers 16 residues. Looked up from germline, CDR1 is SGHTA and CDR2 is FQGTGA. V shed 3 bases and J 5 bases; nucleotides not matched to a gene: 8. This clonotype was recorded at least ten times. Its target is unknown. The chain is built from TRBV7-3 and TRBJ2-5; 11 bases match TRBD2. Sample: PBMCs. This sequence was found in a woman aged 45-65 years with multiple sclerosis. The CDR3 nucleotides are TGTGCCAGCAGCTTTGGGCTAGCGGGAGGAGGGGAGACCCAGTACTTC. Residues: CASSFGLAGGGETQYF.